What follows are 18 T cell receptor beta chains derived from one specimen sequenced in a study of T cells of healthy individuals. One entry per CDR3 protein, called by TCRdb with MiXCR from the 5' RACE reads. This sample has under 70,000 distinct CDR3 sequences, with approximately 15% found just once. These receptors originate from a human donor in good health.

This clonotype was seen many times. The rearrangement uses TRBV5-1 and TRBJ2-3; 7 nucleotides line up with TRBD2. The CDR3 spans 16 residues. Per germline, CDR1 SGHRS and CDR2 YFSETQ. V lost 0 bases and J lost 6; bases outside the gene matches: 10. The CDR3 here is CASSLGNSGGRDTQYF. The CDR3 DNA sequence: TGCGCCAGCAGCTTGGGGAACTCGGGGGGACGGGATACGCAGTATTTT. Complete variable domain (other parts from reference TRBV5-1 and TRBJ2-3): KAGVTQTPRYLIKTRGQQVTLSCSPISGHRSVSWYQQTPGQGLQFLFEYFSETQRNKGNFPGRFSGRQFSNSRSEMNVSTLELGDSALYLCASSLGNSGGRDTQYFGPGTRLTVL.

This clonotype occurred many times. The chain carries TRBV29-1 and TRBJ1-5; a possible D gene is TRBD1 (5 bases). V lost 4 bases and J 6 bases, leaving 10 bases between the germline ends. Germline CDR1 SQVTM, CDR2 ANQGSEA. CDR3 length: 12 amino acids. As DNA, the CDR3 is TGCAGCGTTGGGGGGGTAGGTCAGCCCCAGCATTTT. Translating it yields CSVGGVGQPQHF.

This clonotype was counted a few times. In DNA, the CDR3 is TGTGCCAGCAGCGTAGCGGACTACCTCGCGGATACGCAGTATTTT. This gives the protein CASSVADYLADTQYF. This chain uses TRBV9 with TRBJ2-3; the D gene is possibly TRBD2 (6 bases). Germline loops: CDR1 SGDLS, CDR2 YYNGEE. V lost 0 bases to trimming and J lost 6 bases, with 14 bases between them. This CDR3 region has 15 residues.

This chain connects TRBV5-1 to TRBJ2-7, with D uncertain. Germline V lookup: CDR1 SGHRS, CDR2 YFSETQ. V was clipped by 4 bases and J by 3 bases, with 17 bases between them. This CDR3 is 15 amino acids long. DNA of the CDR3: TGCGCCAGCAGCCCCGAAGGGAAAGGGTTCTACGAGCAGTACTTC. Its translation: CASSPEGKGFYEQYF.

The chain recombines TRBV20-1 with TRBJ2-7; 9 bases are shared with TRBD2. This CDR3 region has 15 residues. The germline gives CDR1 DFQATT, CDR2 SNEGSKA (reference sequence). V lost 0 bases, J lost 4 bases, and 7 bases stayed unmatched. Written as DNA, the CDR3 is TGCAGTGCTAGAGATCTTGCGGGGGGGTTGTACGAGCAGTACTTC. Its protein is CSARDLAGGLYEQYF.

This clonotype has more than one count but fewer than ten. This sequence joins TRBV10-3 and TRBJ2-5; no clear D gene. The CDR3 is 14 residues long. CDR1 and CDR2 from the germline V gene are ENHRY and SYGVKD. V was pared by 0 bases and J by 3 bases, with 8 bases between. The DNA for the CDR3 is TGTGCCATCAGTGAGTCGATTAGGGAAGAGACCCAGTACTTC. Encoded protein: CAISESIREETQYF.

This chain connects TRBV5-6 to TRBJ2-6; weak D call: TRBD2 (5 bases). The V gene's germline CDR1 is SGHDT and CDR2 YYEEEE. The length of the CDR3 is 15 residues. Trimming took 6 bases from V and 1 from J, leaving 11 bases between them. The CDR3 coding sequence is TGTGCCAGCACCCCCCCGGGATCTGGGGCCAACGTCCTGACTTTC. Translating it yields CASTPPGSGANVLTF. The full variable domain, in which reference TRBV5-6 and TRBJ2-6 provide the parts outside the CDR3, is DAGVTQSPTHLIKTRGQQVTLRCSPKSGHDTVSWYQQALGQGPQFIFQYYEEEERQRGNFPDRFSGHQFPNYSSELNVNALLLGDSALYLCASTPPGSGANVLTFGAGSRLTVL.

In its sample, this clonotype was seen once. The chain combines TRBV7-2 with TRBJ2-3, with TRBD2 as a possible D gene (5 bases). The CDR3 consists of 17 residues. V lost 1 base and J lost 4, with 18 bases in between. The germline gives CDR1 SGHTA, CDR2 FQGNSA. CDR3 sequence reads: CASSLVGGLTVADTQYF. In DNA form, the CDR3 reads TGTGCCAGCAGCTTAGTCGGAGGACTCACGGTGGCAGATACGCAGTATTTT.

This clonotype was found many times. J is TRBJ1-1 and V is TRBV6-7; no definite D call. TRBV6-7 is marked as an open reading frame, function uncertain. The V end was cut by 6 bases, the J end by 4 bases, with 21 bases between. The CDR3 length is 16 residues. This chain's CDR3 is CASSRNTTASSTEAFF. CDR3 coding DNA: TGTGCCAGCAGCCGGAATACCACAGCTAGTAGCACTGAAGCTTTCTTT.

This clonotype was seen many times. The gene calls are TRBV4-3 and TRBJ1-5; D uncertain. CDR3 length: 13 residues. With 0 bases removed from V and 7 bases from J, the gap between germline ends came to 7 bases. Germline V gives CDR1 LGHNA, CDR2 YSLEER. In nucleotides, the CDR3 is TGCGCCAGCAGCCAAGATGGTTACCAGCCCCAGCATTTT. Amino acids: CASSQDGYQPQHF.

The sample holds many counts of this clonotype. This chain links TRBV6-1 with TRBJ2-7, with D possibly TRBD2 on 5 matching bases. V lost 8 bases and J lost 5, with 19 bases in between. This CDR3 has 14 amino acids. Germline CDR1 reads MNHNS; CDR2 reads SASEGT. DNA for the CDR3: TGTGCCAGCGGGCTTGGAGGCTGGTTCGACGAGCAGTACTTC. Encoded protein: CASGLGGWFDEQYF.

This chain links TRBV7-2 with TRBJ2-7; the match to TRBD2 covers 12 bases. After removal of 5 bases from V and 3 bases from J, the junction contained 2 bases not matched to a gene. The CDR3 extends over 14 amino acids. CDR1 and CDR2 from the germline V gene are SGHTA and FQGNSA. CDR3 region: CASSTSGGIYEQYF. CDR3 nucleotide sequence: TGTGCCAGCAGCACTAGCGGGGGGATCTACGAGCAGTACTTC.

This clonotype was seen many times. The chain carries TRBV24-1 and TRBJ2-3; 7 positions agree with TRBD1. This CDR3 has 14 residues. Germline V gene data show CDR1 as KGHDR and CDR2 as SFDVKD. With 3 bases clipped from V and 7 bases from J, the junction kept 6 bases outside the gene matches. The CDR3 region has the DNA TGTGCCACCAGTGATGGGACAGTTCAGAATACGCAGTATTTT. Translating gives CATSDGTVQNTQYF.

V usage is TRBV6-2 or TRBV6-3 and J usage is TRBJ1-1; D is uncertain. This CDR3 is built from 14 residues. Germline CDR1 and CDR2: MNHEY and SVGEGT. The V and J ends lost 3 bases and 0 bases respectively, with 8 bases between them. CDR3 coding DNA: TGTGCCAGCAGTTATGGAGCGGTGAACACTGAAGCTTTCTTT. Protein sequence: CASSYGAVNTEAFF.

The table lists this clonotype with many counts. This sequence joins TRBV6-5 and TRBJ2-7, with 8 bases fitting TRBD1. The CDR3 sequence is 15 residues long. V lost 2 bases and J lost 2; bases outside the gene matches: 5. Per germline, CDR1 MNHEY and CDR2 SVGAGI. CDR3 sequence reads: CASSYTGTGAYEQYF. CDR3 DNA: TGTGCCAGCAGTTACACTGGGACAGGAGCCTACGAGCAGTACTTC.

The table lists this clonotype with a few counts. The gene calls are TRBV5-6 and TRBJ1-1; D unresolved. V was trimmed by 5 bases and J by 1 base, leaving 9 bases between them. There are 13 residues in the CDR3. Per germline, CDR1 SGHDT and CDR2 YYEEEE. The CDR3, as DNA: TGTGCCAGCAGTTACGACGGGAACACTGAAGCTTTCTTT. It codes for CASSYDGNTEAFF.

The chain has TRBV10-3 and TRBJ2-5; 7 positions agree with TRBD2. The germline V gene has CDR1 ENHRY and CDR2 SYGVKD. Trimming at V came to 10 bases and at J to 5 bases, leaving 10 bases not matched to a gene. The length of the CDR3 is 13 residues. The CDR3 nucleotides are TGTGCCACCAAAACCAGCGGGAATGAGACCCAGTACTTC. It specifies CATKTSGNETQYF.

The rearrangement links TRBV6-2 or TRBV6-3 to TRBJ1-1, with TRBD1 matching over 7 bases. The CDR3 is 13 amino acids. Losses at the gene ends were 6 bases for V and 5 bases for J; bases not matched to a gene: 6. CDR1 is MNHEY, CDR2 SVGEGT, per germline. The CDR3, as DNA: TGTGCCAGCAGATCCGACAGGGTGACTGAAGCTTTCTTT. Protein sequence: CASRSDRVTEAFF.